Listed below are T cell receptor beta chains from one sample, sequenced in a study of cytomegalovirus exposure and HLA in healthy donors. Repertoires were generated with immunoSEQ multiplex PCR, while TCRdb's copy carries only in-frame clones and drops some. The sample yields 130,000 to 150,000 clones, 60% to 80% seen once. The sequenced sample was PBMCs. The receptor set was obtained from a woman aged 50 to 65 in good health and CMV-seronegative. Each CDR3 is given with its conserved first and last residue. A D gene is named only where the DNA matches it firmly. The size entry is marked missing in some rows and otherwise reads once, few, many or a size class.

abundance	j_gene	v_gene	d_gene	len	CDR3aa	CDR3nt
.	TRBJ2-7	TRBV27	.	13	CASSLTVSYEQYF	TGTGCCAGCAGTTTAACGGTCTCCTACGAGCAGTACTTC
.	TRBJ1-2	TRBV11-2	TRBD1	14	CASSKQGANYGYTF	TGTGCCAGCAGCAAACAGGGGGCTAACTATGGCTACACCTTC
.	TRBJ2-1	TRBV4-1	TRBD1	15	CASSDRDRLNNRVFF	TGCGCCAGCAGTGACCGGGACAGGTTAAATAATAGGGTGTTCTTC
.	TRBJ1-4	TRBV5-6	.	13	CASSSRTRGKLFF	TGTGCCAGCAGCTCGAGGACAAGAGGAAAACTGTTTTTT
.	TRBJ2-1	TRBV11-2	TRBD2	16	CASSLVLAGGDNEQFF	TGTGCCAGCAGCTTAGTACTAGCGGGGGGGGACAATGAGCAGTTCTTC
.	TRBJ1-2	TRBV7-2	.	12	CASSLPDYGYTF	TGTGCCAGCAGCTTACCCGACTATGGCTACACCTTC
.	TRBJ1-5	TRBV2	.	14	CASRVQGSNQPQHF	TGTGCCAGCAGAGTACAGGGAAGCAATCAGCCCCAGCATTTT
.	TRBJ1-1	TRBV7-9	TRBD1	15	CSSSSSRGLNTEAFF	TGTTCCAGCAGCTCCTCCAGGGGGTTGAACACTGAAGCTTTCTTT
.	TRBJ2-6	TRBV21-1	.	17	CASSKEEGLSGANVLTF	TGTGCCAGCAGCAAAGAGGAGGGCCTATCTGGGGCCAACGTCCTGACTTTC
.	TRBJ1-1	TRBV20-1	TRBD1	10	CSARVGQHFF	TGCAGTGCTAGAGTGGGACAGCACTTCTTT
.	TRBJ1-2	TRBV6-5	.	14	CASSPDYLLYGYTF	TGTGCCAGCAGTCCGGACTACCTGCTCTATGGCTACACCTTC
.	TRBJ2-7	TRBV15	TRBD1	15	CATSRTGQGAYEQYF	TGTGCCACCAGCAGAACCGGACAGGGAGCCTACGAGCAGTACTTC
few	TRBJ2-3	TRBV30	.	13	CAWRGASTDTQYF	TGTGCCTGGAGGGGCGCTAGCACAGATACGCAGTATTTT
.	TRBJ1-2	TRBV11-2	.	13	CASSPGRNYGYTF	TGTGCCAGCAGCCCAGGGCGGAACTATGGCTACACCTTC
.	TRBJ2-3	TRBV4-3	TRBD2	16	CASSLSGLAEEDTQYF	TGCGCCAGCAGCCTGTCTGGACTAGCGGAAGAAGATACGCAGTATTTT
.	TRBJ1-1	TRBV6-5	.	14	CASSYVPDSKEAFF	TGTGCCAGCAGTTACGTCCCGGACTCTAAAGAAGCTTTCTTT
few	TRBJ2-5	TRBV13	TRBD2	16	CASSSRLAGGGETQYF	TGTGCCAGCAGCTCAAGACTAGCGGGGGGCGGGGAGACCCAGTACTTC
few	TRBJ1-2	TRBV9	.	14	CASSVGVQGYGYTF	TGTGCCAGCAGCGTAGGGGTACAGGGTTATGGCTACACCTTC
.	TRBJ2-5	TRBV29-1	TRBD2	17	CSVEEPSGTSGQETQYF	TGCAGCGTTGAAGAACCATCCGGGACTAGCGGGCAAGAGACCCAGTACTTC
.	TRBJ2-1	TRBV7-3	.	16	CASSSAVTRAYNEQFF	TGTGCCAGCAGCTCCGCGGTCACCCGGGCCTACAATGAGCAGTTCTTC
.	TRBJ2-5	TRBV6-5	.	13	CASSYNSGETQYF	TGTGCCAGCAGTTACAATTCAGGAGAGACCCAGTACTTC
.	TRBJ2-3	TRBV2	TRBD2	18	CASRGGLAARNSTDTQYF	TGTGCCAGCAGAGGGGGACTAGCGGCGAGAAATAGCACAGATACGCAGTATTTT
.	TRBJ2-1	TRBV14	.	14	CASSQAGFRNEQFF	TGTGCCAGCAGCCAAGCGGGGTTCCGCAATGAGCAGTTCTTC
.	TRBJ1-5	TRBV9	.	14	CASSPGLYGPPQHF	TGTGCCAGCAGCCCCGGACTCTATGGTCCGCCCCAGCATTTT
.	TRBJ2-7	TRBV19	TRBD1	15	CASSMGQGVPYEQYF	TGTGCCAGTAGTATGGGACAGGGGGTTCCCTACGAGCAGTACTTC
.	TRBJ2-2	TRBV5-6	TRBD1	15	CASSSGGRNTGELFF	TGTGCCAGCAGCTCAGGGGGCCGGAACACCGGGGAGCTGTTTTTT
.	TRBJ1-2	TRBV4-3	.	15	CASSQGPGWGLSYTF	TGCGCCAGCAGCCAAGGGCCGGGTTGGGGCCTGAGCTACACCTTC
.	TRBJ2-3	TRBV19	TRBD2	17	CASSILSRRGATDTQYF	TGTGCCAGTAGTATCTTATCACGGCGGGGGGCGACAGATACGCAGTATTTT
.	TRBJ2-2	TRBV5-1	.	14	CASSFGGHTGELFF	TGCGCCAGCAGCTTCGGGGGGCATACCGGGGAGCTGTTTTTT
.	TRBJ1-4	TRBV4-2	TRBD1	15	CASSPHGQGDEKLFF	TGTGCCAGCAGCCCACACGGACAGGGGGACGAAAAACTGTTTTTT
.	TRBJ2-1	TRBV5-1	TRBD1	16	CASSPFWTGDNNEQFF	TGCGCCAGCAGCCCCTTCTGGACAGGAGATAACAATGAGCAGTTCTTC
.	TRBJ2-7	TRBV19	.	13	CASSITYRDEQYF	TGTGCCAGTAGTATCACTTACAGGGACGAGCAGTACTTC
.	TRBJ2-5	TRBV7-9	.	14	CASSLGTLNETQYF	TGTGCCAGCAGCTTAGGCACTCTTAACGAGACCCAGTACTTC
.	TRBJ1-4	TRBV6-5	.	12	CASSQLGGKLFF	TGTGCCAGCAGTCAATTGGGGGGAAAACTGTTTTTT
.	TRBJ1-5	TRBV7-2	.	15	CASSPGLLSNQPQHF	TGTGCCAGCAGCCCGGGACTCCTTAGCAATCAGCCCCAGCATTTT
few	TRBJ1-2	TRBV6-1	.	14	CASSHTGKLRGYTF	TGTGCCAGCAGCCATACAGGAAAACTAAGAGGCTACACCTTC
.	TRBJ2-3	TRBV5-4	.	13	CASSWATGDTQYF	TGTGCCAGCAGCTGGGCGACAGGAGATACGCAGTATTTT
.	TRBJ2-1	TRBV9	TRBD2	16	CASSVAGGGSYNEQFF	TGTGCCAGCAGCGTAGCGGGCGGGGGGAGCTACAATGAGCAGTTCTTC
few	TRBJ2-7	TRBV29-1	TRBD1	12	CSVTGQYYEQYF	TGCAGCGTTACGGGACAGTACTACGAGCAGTACTTC
.	TRBJ1-5	TRBV6-5	.	12	CASSRRDQPQHF	TGTGCCAGCAGTAGGCGGGATCAGCCCCAGCATTTT
.	TRBJ1-5	TRBV5-4	.	16	CASSWGGQVNSQPQHF	TGTGCCAGCAGCTGGGGGGGGCAGGTTAACAGTCAGCCCCAGCATTTT
.	TRBJ1-4	TRBV19	TRBD1	15	CASSRDRELNEKLFF	TGTGCCAGTAGTAGAGACAGGGAATTAAATGAAAAACTGTTTTTT
few	TRBJ1-1	TRBV7-9	.	14	CASSLEAGFTEAFF	TGTGCCAGCAGCTTAGAGGCAGGGTTCACTGAAGCTTTCTTT
.	TRBJ1-2	TRBV2	.	14	CASSPPEAVYGYTF	TGTGCCAGCAGTCCCCCGGAGGCAGTGTATGGCTACACCTTC
.	TRBJ1-3	TRBV5-1	TRBD1	15	CASSLRTGFGNTIYF	TGCGCCAGCAGCCTACGGACAGGTTTTGGAAACACCATATATTTT